This note documents a single T cell receptor beta chain sequence. The antigen is not known. This CDR3 contains 14 residues. Germline values: CDR1 SNHLY, CDR2 FYNNEI. Trimming removed 4 bases from V and 7 bases from J, with 16 bases in between. This sample was included in a study of T cell responses to AZD1222 COVID-19 vaccine. Assay used: immunoSEQ multiplex PCR; TCRdb lists only in-frame clones, some missing. The top ten clones hold approximately 7.7% of a sample with approximately 180,000 clones, approximately 86% of them seen once. Broader study findings: Nearly half of unique spike-specific TCRs reportedly avoided B.1.351 and B.1.1.7 mutated regions. Samples come after the peak T cell response, not at day 14.

The chain employs TRBV2 and TRBJ1-2; the D gene is possibly TRBD1 (6 bases). Sequencing was performed on peripheral blood, taken on day 0 of AZD1222 vaccination. This sequence originates from an adult in good health. The CDR3 loop is CASSVGSQGFGYTF. The DNA for the CDR3 is TGTGCCAGCAGTGTGGGGTCTCAGGGGTTTGGCTACACCTTC. Using reference TRBV2 and TRBJ1-2 for the parts outside the CDR3, the full variable domain is EPEVTQTPSHQVTQMGQEVILRCVPISNHLYFYWYRQILGQKVEFLVSFYNNEISEKSEIFDDQFSVERPDGSNFTLKIRSTKLEDSAMYFCASSVGSQGFGYTFGSGTRLTVV.